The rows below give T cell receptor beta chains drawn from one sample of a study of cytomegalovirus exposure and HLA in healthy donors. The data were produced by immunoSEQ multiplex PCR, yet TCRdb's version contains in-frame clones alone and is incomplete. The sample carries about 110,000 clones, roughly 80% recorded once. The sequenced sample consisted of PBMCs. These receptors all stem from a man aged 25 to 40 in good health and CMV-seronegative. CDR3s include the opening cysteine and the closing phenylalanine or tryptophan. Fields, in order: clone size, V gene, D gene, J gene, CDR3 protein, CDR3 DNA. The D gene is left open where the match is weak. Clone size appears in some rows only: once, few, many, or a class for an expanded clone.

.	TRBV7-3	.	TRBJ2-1	CASSPGGSNNEQFF	TGTGCCAGCAGCCCTGGGGGCTCGAACAATGAGCAGTTCTTC
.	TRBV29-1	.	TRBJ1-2	CSAHTAGLYGYTF	TGCAGCGCACACACGGCCGGACTCTATGGCTACACCTTC
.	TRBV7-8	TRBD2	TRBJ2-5	CASSLEGAGGETQYF	TGTGCCAGCAGCTTAGAGGGCGCGGGAGGAGAGACCCAGTACTTC
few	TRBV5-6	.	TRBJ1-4	CASSLVGLNEKLFF	TGTGCCAGCAGCTTGGTTGGCCTTAATGAAAAACTGTTTTTT
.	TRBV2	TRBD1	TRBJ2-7	CARADRGERSYEQYF	TGTGCCAGAGCTGACAGGGGAGAGAGGTCCTACGAGCAGTACTTC
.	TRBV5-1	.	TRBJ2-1	CASRAGNEQFF	TGCGCCAGCAGAGCAGGGAATGAGCAGTTCTTC
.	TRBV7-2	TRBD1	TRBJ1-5	CASSFYTGTGFQPQHF	TGTGCCAGCAGCTTCTACACCGGGACAGGGTTTCAGCCCCAGCATTTT
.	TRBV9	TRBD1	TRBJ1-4	CASSVGGGTVEKLFF	TGTGCCAGCAGCGTGGGGGGCGGGACAGTGGAAAAACTGTTTTTT
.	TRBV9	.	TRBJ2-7	CASSPGRADEQYF	TGTGCCAGCAGCCCCGGGCGGGCAGACGAGCAGTACTTC
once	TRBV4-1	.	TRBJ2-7	CASSQVRRAVYEQYF	TGCGCCAGCAGCCAAGTGCGCAGGGCAGTCTACGAGCAGTACTTC
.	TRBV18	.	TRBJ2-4	CASSPRTAADIQYF	TGTGCCAGCTCACCTCGCACTGCAGCGGACATTCAGTACTTC
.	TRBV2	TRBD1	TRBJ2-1	CAGTGGNEQFF	TGTGCCGGGACAGGGGGAAATGAGCAGTTCTTC
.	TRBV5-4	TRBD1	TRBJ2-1	CASSLGDRDNNEQFF	TGTGCCAGCAGCTTAGGGGACAGGGACAACAATGAGCAGTTCTTC
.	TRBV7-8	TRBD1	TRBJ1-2	CASSFYSYRGGAGYTF	TGTGCCAGCAGCTTCTACAGCTACAGGGGAGGTGCTGGCTACACCTTC
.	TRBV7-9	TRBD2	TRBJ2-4	CASSPRVSAGEKNIQYF	TGTGCCAGCAGCCCCCGGGTGTCTGCGGGAGAGAAAAACATTCAGTACTTC
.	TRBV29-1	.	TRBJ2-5	CSVRHPGMGETQYF	TGCAGCGTTAGACATCCGGGGATGGGAGAGACCCAGTACTTC
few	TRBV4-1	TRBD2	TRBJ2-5	CASSQDPPGGGETQYF	TGCGCCAGCAGCCAAGATCCACCGGGAGGAGGAGAGACCCAGTACTTC
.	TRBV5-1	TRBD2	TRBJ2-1	CASSHWTSGSLNEQFF	TGCGCCAGCAGCCACTGGACTAGCGGGAGTCTAAATGAGCAGTTCTTC
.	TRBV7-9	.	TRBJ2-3	CATRLGGLQNTDTQYF	TGTGCCACCCGCTTAGGGGGACTTCAAAACACAGATACGCAGTATTTT
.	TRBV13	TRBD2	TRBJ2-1	CASSRYLGTSGRNEQFF	TGTGCCAGCAGCCGATATCTGGGGACTAGCGGCCGCAATGAGCAGTTCTTC
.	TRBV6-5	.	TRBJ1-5	CASRGGTYSNQPQHF	TGTGCCAGCAGGGGCGGGACGTATAGCAATCAGCCCCAGCATTTT
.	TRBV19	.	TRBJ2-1	CASSVRDSQFF	TGTGCCAGTAGTGTCCGGGACTCCCAGTTCTTC
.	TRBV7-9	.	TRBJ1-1	CASSNGLGPTEAFF	TGTGCCAGCAGCAATGGCCTAGGCCCCACTGAAGCTTTCTTT
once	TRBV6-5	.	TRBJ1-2	CASSRGAQGYTF	TGTGCCAGCAGTCGGGGGGCGCAGGGCTACACCTTC
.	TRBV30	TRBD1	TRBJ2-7	CAPTGGASSYEQYF	TGTGCCCCGACAGGGGGCGCTAGCTCCTACGAGCAGTACTTC
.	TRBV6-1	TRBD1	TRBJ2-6	CASSGQGSGANVLTF	TGTGCCAGCAGTGGACAGGGCTCTGGGGCCAACGTCCTGACTTTC
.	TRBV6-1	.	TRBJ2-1	CASSEAVQLGQFF	TGTGCCAGCAGCGAAGCCGTACAGTTAGGGCAGTTCTTC
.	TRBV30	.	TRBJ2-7	CAWSPRDISYEQYF	TGTGCCTGGAGTCCCCGGGACATCTCCTACGAGCAGTACTTC